A selection of T cell receptor beta chains follows, all from one sample in a study of human T cells and chemical hapten exposure. TCRdb processed the 5' RACE reads anew with MiXCR; each CDR3 protein has one entry. This repertoire shows over 95,000 distinct CDR3 sequences, 15% to 20% found once; its top ten account for roughly 3.1%. These TCRs come from a human donor in good health. Each CDR3 is given with its conserved first and last residue. A D gene is named only where the DNA matches it firmly. The listing skips clone size in some rows; elsewhere it reads once, few, many or a size class.

v_call	d_call	clone_size	j_call	cdr3_nt	cdr3_aa
TRBV19	TRBD2	-	TRBJ2-7	TGTGCCAGTAGTATTTCAGGGACTAGCGGCCAAGTTGGCGGGCAGTACTTC	CASSISGTSGQVGGQYF
TRBV9	-	few	TRBJ2-3	TGTGCCAGCAGCGTAGATCTAGATACGCAGTATTTT	CASSVDLDTQYF
TRBV11-2	-	-	TRBJ1-2	TGTGCCAGCAGCTTAGTGCAGGGAGGTGGCTACACCTTC	CASSLVQGGGYTF
TRBV18	-	few	TRBJ1-1	TGTGCCAGCTCACCGCAGGGCGTTGAAGCTTTCTTT	CASSPQGVEAFF
TRBV12-3/TRBV12-4	-	-	TRBJ1-2	TGTGCCAGCAGTTTAAGGCTCGGGGGCGCGAATGGCTACACCTTC	CASSLRLGGANGYTF
TRBV6-5	-	-	TRBJ1-2	TGTGCCAGCAGCCCGGGAGCAGAGCATGGCTACACCTTC	CASSPGAEHGYTF
TRBV12-3/TRBV12-4	-	-	TRBJ1-1	TGTGCCAGCAGTTTAGGGGTTACTGAAGCTTTCTTT	CASSLGVTEAFF
TRBV28	-	few	TRBJ2-7	TGTGCCAGCACGACCCGGACGTCCTCCTACGAGCAGTACTTC	CASTTRTSSYEQYF
TRBV4-2	TRBD2	few	TRBJ2-7	TGTGCCAGCAGCCAAGCAGCGGGATTCTACGAGCAGTACTTC	CASSQAAGFYEQYF
TRBV7-9	-	few	TRBJ2-3	TGTGCCAGCAGCCCGTGGACCCAGATCACAGATACGCAGTATTTT	CASSPWTQITDTQYF
TRBV25-1	-	few	TRBJ1-2	TGTGCCAGCAGTGACTGGACGTTCGGCTACACCTTC	CASSDWTFGYTF
TRBV4-1	TRBD2	once	TRBJ2-3	TGCGCCAGCAGCCAAGATAGGGGGACTAGCGATATCACAGATACGCAGTATTTT	CASSQDRGTSDITDTQYF
TRBV10-3	-	few	TRBJ2-5	TGTGCCATCAGTGAGTCGATTCTCGCGGGAAATCCTCAAGAGACCCAGTACTTC	CAISESILAGNPQETQYF
TRBV28	TRBD1	few	TRBJ1-3	TGTGCCAGCGGGGAAAGGACAGGCAAATCTGGAAACACCATATATTTT	CASGERTGKSGNTIYF
TRBV7-2	-	-	TRBJ1-1	TGTGCCAGCAAGCCGACACCGAACACTGAAGCTTTCTTT	CASKPTPNTEAFF
TRBV6-5	TRBD1	few	TRBJ2-7	TGTGCCAGCAGTTACTTCCCGGGACAGGGGTCCTACGAGCAGTACTTC	CASSYFPGQGSYEQYF
TRBV4-1	-	-	TRBJ2-5	TGCGCCAGCAGCCAAGATCCGCCCCAGGGCGTACTAGAGACCCAGTACTTC	CASSQDPPQGVLETQYF
TRBV18	-	-	TRBJ1-2	TGTGCCAGCTCACCAGATGCGCGGCCGATTGAGGCGAAAAACTATGGCTACACCTTC	CASSPDARPIEAKNYGYTF
TRBV27	TRBD2	-	TRBJ2-2	TGTGCCAGCAGTTTATACGGGGGGACCGGGGAGCTGTTTTTT	CASSLYGGTGELFF
TRBV27	TRBD1	few	TRBJ2-7	TGTGCCAGCAGTCGAAGAGCGGGACAGGGCACGAGCGAGCAGTACTTC	CASSRRAGQGTSEQYF
TRBV7-2	-	few	TRBJ2-3	TGTGCCAGCACCTGGGACTGGTCCACAGATACGCAGTATTTT	CASTWDWSTDTQYF
TRBV7-2	-	few	TRBJ2-7	TGTGCCAGCAGCTTAGGGCAGGTTGATCTCGGGGAGCAGTACTTC	CASSLGQVDLGEQYF
TRBV4-1	TRBD2	-	TRBJ2-5	TGCGCCAGCAGCCAAGATGGAGTAGCGGGCCAAGAGACCCAGTACTTC	CASSQDGVAGQETQYF
TRBV20-1	TRBD1	-	TRBJ1-5	TGCAGTACTAAGACAGGGGTTAATCAGCCCCAGCATTTT	CSTKTGVNQPQHF
TRBV30	-	-	TRBJ1-1	TGTGCCTGGAGTGTTTTCAACACTGAAGCTTTCTTT	CAWSVFNTEAFF
TRBV18	-	few	TRBJ1-4	TGTGCCAGCTCACCTACAGGGTGGGCTAATGAAAAACTGTTTTTT	CASSPTGWANEKLFF
TRBV19	-	-	TRBJ2-7	TGTGCCAGTAGTATCAGGGCAACCTACGAGCAGTACTTC	CASSIRATYEQYF
TRBV6-5	TRBD1	-	TRBJ1-3	TGTGCCAGCAGTTACTTCCAGGGGGCAGCAGTTGACACCATATATTTT	CASSYFQGAAVDTIYF
TRBV28	-	-	TRBJ2-1	TGTGCCAGCAGTTTAGGGGGCGAGCAGTTCTTC	CASSLGGEQFF
TRBV20-1	-	many	TRBJ1-5	TGCAGTGCCATGGAAGTGATAGGTCAGCCCCAGCATTTT	CSAMEVIGQPQHF
TRBV20-1	-	few	TRBJ1-4	TGCAGTGCTAGGAATTCCAGGGGCGATGAAAAACTGTTTTTT	CSARNSRGDEKLFF
TRBV6-2/TRBV6-3	-	few	TRBJ2-4	TGTGCCAGCAGTTCCGAGGGCCTTCATCCCAAAAACATTCAGTACTTC	CASSSEGLHPKNIQYF
TRBV5-1	-	-	TRBJ1-1	TGCGCCAGCAGCTTGGAGCTTCTTAGGACTGAAGCTTTCTTT	CASSLELLRTEAFF
TRBV7-3	-	-	TRBJ2-2	TGTGCCAGCAGCTCGGGAAGGGCCGGGGAGCTGTTTTTT	CASSSGRAGELFF
TRBV29-1	-	-	TRBJ2-7	TGCAGCGTTTCTGCACTTTACTCCTACGAGCAGTACTTC	CSVSALYSYEQYF
TRBV6-6	-	-	TRBJ2-5	TGTGCCAGCAGTCGGACTCAAACGTCGCAAGAGACCCAGTACTTC	CASSRTQTSQETQYF
TRBV28	-	few	TRBJ2-3	TGTGCCAGCAGTTTTTTGGGGGAAGGTGGCACAGATACGCAGTATTTT	CASSFLGEGGTDTQYF
TRBV3-1	-	few	TRBJ1-2	TGTGCCAGCAGCCAAGACAGGGAAAGGTTCTATGGCTACACCTTC	CASSQDRERFYGYTF
TRBV5-4	-	-	TRBJ2-1	TGTGCCAGTTCCGGGGCTGCGGGAAATGAGCAGTTCTTC	CASSGAAGNEQFF
TRBV12-3/TRBV12-4	-	few	TRBJ2-1	TGTGCCAGCAGTTCAGCCGGGGGCTCCTACAATGAGCAGTTCTTC	CASSSAGGSYNEQFF
TRBV7-8	-	few	TRBJ2-3	TGTGCCAGCAGCTCTAGGAGGTGGGCAGATACGCAGTATTTT	CASSSRRWADTQYF
TRBV13	-	-	TRBJ2-6	TGTGCCAGCAGCTTAGAGAGGGGGGCCAGCCTGACTTTC	CASSLERGASLTF
TRBV11-1	-	few	TRBJ2-7	TGTGCCAGCAGCTTCGACATGGGGTCCTACGAGCAGTACTTC	CASSFDMGSYEQYF
TRBV7-8	-	-	TRBJ2-3	TGTGCCAGCAGCCCGAGGAGGGGTGGCACAGATACGCAGTATTTT	CASSPRRGGTDTQYF
TRBV7-9	-	few	TRBJ2-1	TGTGCAGGGGGTAGAAACGATGAGCAGTTCTTC	CAGGRNDEQFF
TRBV12-3/TRBV12-4	-	many	TRBJ1-1	TGTGCCAGCACTCCCCCCGGGAACACTGAAGCTTTCTTT	CASTPPGNTEAFF